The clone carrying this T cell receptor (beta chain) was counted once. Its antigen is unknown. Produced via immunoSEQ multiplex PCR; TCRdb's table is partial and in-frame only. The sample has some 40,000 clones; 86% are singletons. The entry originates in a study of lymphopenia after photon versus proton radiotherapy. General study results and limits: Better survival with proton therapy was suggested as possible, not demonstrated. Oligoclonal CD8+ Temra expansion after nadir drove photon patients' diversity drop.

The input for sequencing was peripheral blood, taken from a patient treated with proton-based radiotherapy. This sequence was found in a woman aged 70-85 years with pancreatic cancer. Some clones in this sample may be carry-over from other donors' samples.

CDR3 protein: CASTPQGSGANVLTF. As DNA, the CDR3 is TGTGCCAGCACCCCACAGGGCTCTGGGGCCAACGTCCTGACTTTC. This chain joins TRBV6-1 and TRBJ2-6, with a possible D match to TRBD1 (6 bases). The CDR3 is made up of 15 amino acids. Trimming shortened V by 7 bases and J by 0 bases, and 10 bases separated the two germline ends. Germline CDR1 reads MNHNS; CDR2 reads SASEGT.